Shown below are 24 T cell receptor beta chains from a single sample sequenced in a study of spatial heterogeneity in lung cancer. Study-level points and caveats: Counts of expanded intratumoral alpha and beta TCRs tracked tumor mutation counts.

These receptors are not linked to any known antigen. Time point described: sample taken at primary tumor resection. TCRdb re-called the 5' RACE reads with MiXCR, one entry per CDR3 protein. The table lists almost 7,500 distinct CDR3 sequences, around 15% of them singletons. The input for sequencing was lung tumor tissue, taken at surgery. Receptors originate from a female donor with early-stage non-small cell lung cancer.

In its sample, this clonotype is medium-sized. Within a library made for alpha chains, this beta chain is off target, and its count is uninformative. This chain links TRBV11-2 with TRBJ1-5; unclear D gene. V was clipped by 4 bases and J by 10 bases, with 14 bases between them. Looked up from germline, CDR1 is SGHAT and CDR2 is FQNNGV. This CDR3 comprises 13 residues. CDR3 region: CASSYQIRRPQHF. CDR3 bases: TGTGCCAGCAGCTACCAAATCAGGCGCCCCCAGCATTTT.

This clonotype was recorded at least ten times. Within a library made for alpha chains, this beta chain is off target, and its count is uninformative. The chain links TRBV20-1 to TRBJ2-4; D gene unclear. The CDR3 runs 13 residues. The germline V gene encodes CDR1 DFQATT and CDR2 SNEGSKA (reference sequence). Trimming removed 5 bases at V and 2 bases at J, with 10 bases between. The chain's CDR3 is CSAPLETKNIQYF. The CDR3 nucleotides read TGCAGTGCTCCCCTAGAAACCAAAAACATTCAGTACTTC.

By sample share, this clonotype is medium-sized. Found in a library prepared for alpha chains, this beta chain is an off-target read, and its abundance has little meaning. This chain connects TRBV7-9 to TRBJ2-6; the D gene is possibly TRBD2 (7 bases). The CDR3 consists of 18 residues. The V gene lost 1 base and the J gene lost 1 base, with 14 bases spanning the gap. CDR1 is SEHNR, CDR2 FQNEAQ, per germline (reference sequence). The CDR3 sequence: CASSLVRGAHSGANVLTF. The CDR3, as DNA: TGTGCCAGCAGCTTAGTTCGGGGGGCGCATTCTGGGGCCAACGTCCTGACTTTC.

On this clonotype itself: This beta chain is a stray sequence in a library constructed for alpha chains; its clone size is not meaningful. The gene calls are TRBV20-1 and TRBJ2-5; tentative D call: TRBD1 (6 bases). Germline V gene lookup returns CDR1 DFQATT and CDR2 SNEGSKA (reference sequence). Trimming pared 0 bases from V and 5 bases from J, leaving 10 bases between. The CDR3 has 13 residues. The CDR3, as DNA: TGCAGTGCTAGAGAAGGACAGCGGGAGACCCAGTACTTC. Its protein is CSAREGQRETQYF.

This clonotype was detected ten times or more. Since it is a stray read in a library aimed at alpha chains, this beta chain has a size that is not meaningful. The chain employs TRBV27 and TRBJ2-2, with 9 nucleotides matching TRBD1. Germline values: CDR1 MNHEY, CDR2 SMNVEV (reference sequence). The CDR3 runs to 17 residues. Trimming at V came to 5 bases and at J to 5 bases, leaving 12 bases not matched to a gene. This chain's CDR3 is CASSDPRDRDLTGELFF. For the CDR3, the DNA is TGTGCCAGCAGTGATCCCCGGGACAGGGACTTGACCGGGGAGCTGTTTTTT.

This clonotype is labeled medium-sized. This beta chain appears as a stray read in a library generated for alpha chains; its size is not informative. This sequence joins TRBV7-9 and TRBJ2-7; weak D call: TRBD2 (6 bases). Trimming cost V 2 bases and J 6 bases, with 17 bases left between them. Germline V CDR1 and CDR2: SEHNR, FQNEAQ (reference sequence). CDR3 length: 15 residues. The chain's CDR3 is CASSLMVGRGGEQYF. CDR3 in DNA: TGTGCCAGCAGCTTAATGGTCGGACGGGGAGGCGAGCAGTACTTC. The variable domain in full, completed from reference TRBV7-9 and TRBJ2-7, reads DTGVSQNPRHKITKRGQNVTFRCDPISEHNRLYWYRQTLGQGPEFLTYFQNEAQLEKSRLLSDRFSAERPKGSFSTLEIQRTEQGDSAMYLCASSLMVGRGGEQYFGPGTRLTVT.

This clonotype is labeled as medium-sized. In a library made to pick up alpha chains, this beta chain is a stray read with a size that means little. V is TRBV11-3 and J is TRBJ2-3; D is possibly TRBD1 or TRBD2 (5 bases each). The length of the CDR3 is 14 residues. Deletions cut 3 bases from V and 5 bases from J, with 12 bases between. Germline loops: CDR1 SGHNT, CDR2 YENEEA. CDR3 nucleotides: TGTGCCAGCAGCTTGGGGGACGGAGGAGATACGCAGTATTTT. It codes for CASSLGDGGDTQYF.

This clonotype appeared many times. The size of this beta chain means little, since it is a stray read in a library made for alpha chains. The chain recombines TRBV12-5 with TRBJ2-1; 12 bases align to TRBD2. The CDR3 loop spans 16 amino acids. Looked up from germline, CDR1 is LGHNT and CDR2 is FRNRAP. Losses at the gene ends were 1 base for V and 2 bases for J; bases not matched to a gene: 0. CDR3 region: CASGLGLAGAYNEQFF. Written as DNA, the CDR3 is TGTGCTAGTGGTTTGGGACTAGCGGGGGCCTACAATGAGCAGTTCTTC.

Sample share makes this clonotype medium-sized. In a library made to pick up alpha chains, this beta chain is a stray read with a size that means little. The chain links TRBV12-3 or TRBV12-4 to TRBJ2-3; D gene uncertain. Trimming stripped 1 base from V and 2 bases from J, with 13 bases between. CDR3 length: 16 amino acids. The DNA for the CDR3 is TGTGCCAGCAGTTTAGGAGTAGCAGAAGTCACAGATACGCAGTATTTT. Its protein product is CASSLGVAEVTDTQYF.

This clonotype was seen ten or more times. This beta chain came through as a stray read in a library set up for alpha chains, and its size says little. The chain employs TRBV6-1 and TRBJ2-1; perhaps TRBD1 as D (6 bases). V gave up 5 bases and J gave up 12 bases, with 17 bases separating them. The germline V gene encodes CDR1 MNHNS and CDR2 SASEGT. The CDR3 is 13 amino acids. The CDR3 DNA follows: TGTGCCAGCAGTTCACCGGACAGTTTAGGGCAGTTCTTC. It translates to CASSSPDSLGQFF.

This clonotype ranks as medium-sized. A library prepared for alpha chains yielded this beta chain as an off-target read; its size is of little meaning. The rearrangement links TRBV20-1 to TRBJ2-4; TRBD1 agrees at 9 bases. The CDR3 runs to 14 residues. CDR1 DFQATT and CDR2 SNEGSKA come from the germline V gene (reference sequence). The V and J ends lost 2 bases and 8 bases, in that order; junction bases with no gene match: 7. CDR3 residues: CSARSGTGLDIQYF. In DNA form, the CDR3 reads TGCAGTGCTAGATCCGGGACAGGGTTAGACATTCAGTACTTC.

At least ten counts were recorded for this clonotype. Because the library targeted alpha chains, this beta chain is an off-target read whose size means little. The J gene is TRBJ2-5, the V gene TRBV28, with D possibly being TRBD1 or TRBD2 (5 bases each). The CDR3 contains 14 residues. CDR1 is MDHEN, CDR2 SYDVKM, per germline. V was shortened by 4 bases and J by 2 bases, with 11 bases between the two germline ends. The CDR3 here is CASSSRWGQETQYF. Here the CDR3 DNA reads TGTGCCAGCAGTTCCCGGTGGGGGCAAGAGACCCAGTACTTC.

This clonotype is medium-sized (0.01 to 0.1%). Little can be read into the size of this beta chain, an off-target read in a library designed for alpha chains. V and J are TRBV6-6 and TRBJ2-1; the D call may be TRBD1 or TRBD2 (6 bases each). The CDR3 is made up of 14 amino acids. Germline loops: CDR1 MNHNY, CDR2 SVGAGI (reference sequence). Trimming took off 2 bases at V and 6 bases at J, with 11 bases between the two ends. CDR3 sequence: CASSYGGPGNEQFF. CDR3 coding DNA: TGTGCCAGCAGTTACGGGGGGCCGGGCAATGAGCAGTTCTTC.

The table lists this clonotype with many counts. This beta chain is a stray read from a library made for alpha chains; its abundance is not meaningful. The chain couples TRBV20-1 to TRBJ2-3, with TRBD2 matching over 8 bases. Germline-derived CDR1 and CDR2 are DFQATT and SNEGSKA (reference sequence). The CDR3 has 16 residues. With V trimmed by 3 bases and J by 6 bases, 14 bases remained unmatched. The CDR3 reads CSASSPGTRTTDTQYF. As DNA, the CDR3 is TGCAGTGCTAGCTCTCCCGGGACTAGAACAACGGATACGCAGTATTTT.

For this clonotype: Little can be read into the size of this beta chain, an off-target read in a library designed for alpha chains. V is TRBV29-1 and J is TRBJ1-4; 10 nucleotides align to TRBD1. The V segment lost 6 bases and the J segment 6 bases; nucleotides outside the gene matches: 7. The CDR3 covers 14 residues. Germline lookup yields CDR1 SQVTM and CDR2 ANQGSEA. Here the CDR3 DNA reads TGCAGCGTCGGACAGGGGGTAGACTATGAAAAACTGTTTTTT. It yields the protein CSVGQGVDYEKLFF.

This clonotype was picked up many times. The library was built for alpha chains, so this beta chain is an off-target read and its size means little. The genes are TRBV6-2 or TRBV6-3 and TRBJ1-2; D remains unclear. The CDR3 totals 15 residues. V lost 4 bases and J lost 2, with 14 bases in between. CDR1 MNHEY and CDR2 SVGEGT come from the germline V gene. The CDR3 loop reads CASSWAGSRNYGYTF. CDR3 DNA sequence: TGTGCCAGCAGTTGGGCCGGGTCCCGAAACTATGGCTACACCTTC.

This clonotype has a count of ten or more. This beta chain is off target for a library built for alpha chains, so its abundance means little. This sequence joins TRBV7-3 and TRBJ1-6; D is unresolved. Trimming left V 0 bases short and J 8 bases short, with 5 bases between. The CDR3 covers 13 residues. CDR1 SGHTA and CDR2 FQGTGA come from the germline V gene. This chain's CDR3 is CASSLTPDSPLHF. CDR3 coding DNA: TGTGCCAGCAGCTTAACCCCGGATTCACCCCTCCACTTT.

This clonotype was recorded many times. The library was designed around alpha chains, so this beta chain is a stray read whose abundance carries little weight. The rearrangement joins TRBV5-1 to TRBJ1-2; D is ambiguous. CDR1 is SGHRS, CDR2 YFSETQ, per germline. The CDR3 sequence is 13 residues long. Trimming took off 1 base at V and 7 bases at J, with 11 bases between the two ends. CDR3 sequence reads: CASSLTDQAGYTF. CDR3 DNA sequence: TGCGCCAGCAGCTTGACAGACCAGGCTGGCTACACCTTC.

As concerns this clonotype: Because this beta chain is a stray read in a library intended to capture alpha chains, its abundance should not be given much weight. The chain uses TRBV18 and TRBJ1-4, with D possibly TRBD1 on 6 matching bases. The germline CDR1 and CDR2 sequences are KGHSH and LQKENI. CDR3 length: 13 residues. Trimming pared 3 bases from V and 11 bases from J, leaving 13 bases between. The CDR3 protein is CASSPSGQIKLFF. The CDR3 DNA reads TGTGCCAGCTCACCCTCTGGACAGATCAAACTGTTTTTT.

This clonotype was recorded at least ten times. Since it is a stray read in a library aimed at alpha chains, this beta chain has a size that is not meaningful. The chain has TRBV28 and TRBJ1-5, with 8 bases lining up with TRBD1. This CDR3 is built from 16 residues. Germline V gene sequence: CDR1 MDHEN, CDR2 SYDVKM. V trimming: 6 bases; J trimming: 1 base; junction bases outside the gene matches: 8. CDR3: CASSSTGEGSNQPQHF. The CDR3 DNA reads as TGTGCCAGCAGCTCGACAGGGGAAGGGAGCAATCAGCCCCAGCATTTT.

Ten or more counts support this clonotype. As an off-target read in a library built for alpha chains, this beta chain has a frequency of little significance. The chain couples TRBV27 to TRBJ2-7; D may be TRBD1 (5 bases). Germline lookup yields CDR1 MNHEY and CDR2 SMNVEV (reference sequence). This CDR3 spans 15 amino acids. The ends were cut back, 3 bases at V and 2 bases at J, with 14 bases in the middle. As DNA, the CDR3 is TGTGCCAGCAGTTTTGCAGGGCCCGTAGCCTACGAGCAGTACTTC. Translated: CASSFAGPVAYEQYF.

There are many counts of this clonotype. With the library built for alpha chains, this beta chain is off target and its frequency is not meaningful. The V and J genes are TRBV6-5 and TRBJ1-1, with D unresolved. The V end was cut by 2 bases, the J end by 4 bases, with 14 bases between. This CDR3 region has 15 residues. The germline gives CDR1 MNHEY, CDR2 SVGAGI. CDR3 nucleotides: TGTGCCAGCAGTTACCCAGGAGTTGACGGCACTGAAGCTTTCTTT. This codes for CASSYPGVDGTEAFF.

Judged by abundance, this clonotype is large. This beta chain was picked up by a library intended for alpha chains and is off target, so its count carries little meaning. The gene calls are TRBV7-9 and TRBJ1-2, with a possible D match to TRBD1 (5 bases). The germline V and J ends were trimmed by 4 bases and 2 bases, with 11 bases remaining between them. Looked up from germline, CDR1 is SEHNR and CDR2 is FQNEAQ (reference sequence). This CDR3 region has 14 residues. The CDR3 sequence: CASSSMGPNYGYTF. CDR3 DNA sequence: TGTGCCAGCAGCTCTATGGGGCCGAACTATGGCTACACCTTC.

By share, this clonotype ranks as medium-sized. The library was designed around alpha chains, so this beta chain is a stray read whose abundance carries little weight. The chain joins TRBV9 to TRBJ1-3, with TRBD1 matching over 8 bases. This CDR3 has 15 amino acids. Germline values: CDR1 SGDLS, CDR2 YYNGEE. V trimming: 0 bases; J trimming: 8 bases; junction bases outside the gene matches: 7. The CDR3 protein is CASSVDGQGADTIYF. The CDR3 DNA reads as TGTGCCAGCAGCGTAGATGGACAGGGTGCGGACACCATATATTTT.